A selection of T cell receptor beta chains follows, all from one sample in a study of beta chain features in type 1 diabetes. The data were produced by immunoSEQ multiplex PCR, yet TCRdb's version contains in-frame clones alone and is incomplete. Among almost 350,000 clones listed, around 8.5% were seen once. Sequencing was done on a sample of central memory CD4+ T cells from blood. The origin of the receptors is a man aged 25-40 years with type 1 diabetes. CDR3s include the opening cysteine and the closing phenylalanine or tryptophan. The D gene is left open where the match is weak. A row's size may be missing; if present it is once, few, many or a size class.

>few|TRBV16|TRBJ1-5|NA
TGTGCCAGCAGCCCCGACCTATATAGCAATCAGCCCCAGCATTTT
CASSPDLYSNQPQHF
>few|TRBV5-1|TRBJ1-5|NA
TGCGCCAGCAGCTTGGAAGGGGCGAGGGGTCAGCCCCAGCATTTT
CASSLEGARGQPQHF
>few|TRBV5-1|TRBJ2-6|NA
TGCGCCAGCAGCTTGGGCAGCTCTGGGGCCAACGTCCTGACTTTC
CASSLGSSGANVLTF
>once|TRBV7-2|TRBJ2-5|NA
TGTGCCAGCAGCCGAGAGACAGGGAGGGAGACCCAGTACTTC
CASSRETGRETQYF
>few|TRBV14|TRBJ1-1|NA
TGTGCCAGCAGCCGAGGACAGATGAACACTGAAGCTTTCTTT
CASSRGQMNTEAFF
>NA|TRBV6-6|TRBJ2-3|NA
TGTGCCAGCGGACACACAGATACGCAGTATTTT
CASGHTDTQYF
>NA|TRBV7-2|TRBJ2-7|NA
TGTGCCAGCAGCCCGGGCCAAGGACTCGAGCAGTACTTC
CASSPGQGLEQYF
>few|TRBV9|TRBJ2-3|NA
TGTGCCAGCAGGCCGCCGGGCGGGGCCCCCACAGATACGCAGTATTTT
CASRPPGGAPTDTQYF
>few|TRBV5-4|TRBJ1-2|NA
TGTGCCAGCAGCTTGGACACTAACTATGGCTACACCTTC
CASSLDTNYGYTF
>few|TRBV10-3|TRBJ2-1|NA
TGTGCCATCAGTGAGTCGACTCAGGGACCCGGTGAGCAGTTCTTC
CAISESTQGPGEQFF
>NA|TRBV11-2|TRBJ1-1|NA
TGTGCCAGCAGCTTAGTACGGGGTGGAGCTTTCTTT
CASSLVRGGAFF
>NA|TRBV6-5|TRBJ2-2|NA
TGTGCCAGCAGAAAACAGATGGGCGGGGAGCTGTTTTTT
CASRKQMGGELFF
>few|TRBV6-5|TRBJ1-6|NA
TGTGCCACCGATTGGGACACTAATTCACCCCTCCACTTT
CATDWDTNSPLHF
>NA|TRBV5-1|TRBJ2-7|TRBD1
TGCGCCAGCAGCTCAGAACAGGGGTACGAGCAGTACTTC
CASSSEQGYEQYF
>NA|TRBV7-2|TRBJ2-5|TRBD2
TGTGCCAGCAGTTACGGACTAGCGATCGAGACCCAGTACTTC
CASSYGLAIETQYF
>many|TRBV5-5|TRBJ2-1|TRBD1
TGTGCCAGCAGCTTGGTGGGACAGGACTACAATGAGCAGTTCTTC
CASSLVGQDYNEQFF
>NA|TRBV5-6|TRBJ2-7|TRBD1
TGTGCCAGCAGCCGAGGACAGGGGCTGATCTCCTACGAGCAGTACTTC
CASSRGQGLISYEQYF
>few|TRBV20-1|TRBJ2-5|NA
TGCAGTGCCCTGATTCGGGAGACCCAGTACTTC
CSALIRETQYF
>few|TRBV4-3|TRBJ1-2|TRBD1
TGCGCCAGCAGCCCGGCCGGGACAGGGAGGGGCTACACCTTC
CASSPAGTGRGYTF
>NA|TRBV7-9|TRBJ2-7|TRBD1
TGTGCGAGCAGCTTCGCCAGGGGGCAATCAGAGCAGTACTTC
CASSFARGQSEQYF
>NA|TRBV11-2|TRBJ2-3|NA
TGTGCCAGCAGCCGGGACGGTGCTAGCACAGATACGCAGTATTTT
CASSRDGASTDTQYF
>NA|TRBV9|TRBJ1-1|NA
TGTGCCAGCAGCGTAGCCAGTAACACTGAAGCTTTCTTT
CASSVASNTEAFF
>few|TRBV6-5|TRBJ2-7|TRBD1
TGTGCCAGCAGTGCCCAGGGACAGGGTTCCTACGAGCAGTACTTC
CASSAQGQGSYEQYF
>NA|TRBV27|TRBJ2-2|NA
TGTGCCAGCAGTTCGAACACCGGGGAGCTGTTTTTT
CASSSNTGELFF
>NA|TRBV15|TRBJ2-5|TRBD2
TGTGCCACCAGCAGAGGACTAGCGGGAGTTCAAGAGACCCAGTACTTC
CATSRGLAGVQETQYF
>NA|TRBV7-2|TRBJ1-1|NA
TGTGCCAGCAGCTTAATGCGGGGTACTGAAGCTTTCTTT
CASSLMRGTEAFF
>few|TRBV5-6|TRBJ2-5|NA
TGTGCCAGCAGCTTGGTTTCCCAAGAGACCCAGTACTTC
CASSLVSQETQYF
>NA|TRBV6-1|TRBJ1-6|NA
TGTGCCAGCAGTGAAGCACAGAGCTCCTATAATTCACCCCTCCACTTT
CASSEAQSSYNSPLHF
>NA|TRBV11-2|TRBJ2-7|TRBD2
TGTGCCAGCAGCGGGGACTACTCCTACGAGCAGTACTTC
CASSGDYSYEQYF
>NA|TRBV19|TRBJ2-6|TRBD1
TGTGCCAGTAGTAAAGGGACAGGGGCTGGGGCCAACGTCCTGACTTTC
CASSKGTGAGANVLTF
>few|TRBV7-2|TRBJ2-5|NA
TGTGCCAGCAGCCGGGAGAGAAAAGAGACCCAGTACTTC
CASSRERKETQYF
>NA|TRBV10-3|TRBJ2-3|NA
TGTGCCATCAGTGAGACCCAGGGTGGGACAGATACGCAGTATTTT
CAISETQGGTDTQYF
>few|TRBV9|TRBJ2-5|NA
TGTGCCAGCAGCGGACTTGAACAAGAGACCCAGTACTTC
CASSGLEQETQYF
>NA|TRBV4-3|TRBJ1-2|NA
TGCGCCAGCAGCTTCCGGGGGTCTAACTATGGCTACACCTTC
CASSFRGSNYGYTF
>few|TRBV4-3|TRBJ2-1|TRBD2
TGCGCCAGCAGCCAAGCCCTCGGGACTAGCGGGTTGAGCTCCTACAATGAGCAGTTCTTC
CASSQALGTSGLSSYNEQFF
>NA|TRBV4-3|TRBJ2-3|TRBD2
TGCGCCAGCAGCCCCAGACTAGCGGGGAGAACAGATACGCAGTATTTT
CASSPRLAGRTDTQYF
>few|TRBV5-1|TRBJ1-5|TRBD1
TGCGCCAGCAGCTTGGAGGGACAGTCCCATCAGCCCCAGCATTTT
CASSLEGQSHQPQHF
>many|TRBV5-6|TRBJ2-5|NA
TGTGCCAGCAGCAGGTCGCCTAGCCAAGAGACCCAGTACTTC
CASSRSPSQETQYF
>NA|TRBV7-7|TRBJ2-5|NA
TGTGCCAGCAGCTTACCCCAGGAAGAGACCCAGTACTTC
CASSLPQEETQYF
>few|TRBV4-1|TRBJ1-2|NA
TGCGCCAGCAGCCAAGATCAGCAGGTCCACTATGGCTACACCTTC
CASSQDQQVHYGYTF
>few|TRBV7-2|TRBJ1-6|TRBD1
TGTGCCAGCAGGGACAGGGGGCGCTCCTATAATTCACCCCTCCACTTT
CASRDRGRSYNSPLHF
>NA|TRBV9|TRBJ2-7|TRBD1
TGTGCCAGCAGAGGGGACAGTTCCTACGAGCAGTACTTC
CASRGDSSYEQYF
>few|TRBV7-9|TRBJ1-6|NA
TGTGCCGTTTCACGGGAAAGCTCCTATAATTCACCCCTCCACTTT
CAVSRESSYNSPLHF
>NA|TRBV28|TRBJ1-1|NA
TGTGCCAGCAGTGGGGACCGGGACGTATGGTTGGGGAAAGCTTTCTTT
CASSGDRDVWLGKAFF
>NA|TRBV2|TRBJ2-1|TRBD2
TGTGCCAGCAGTGTGCGGACTAGCCACAATGAGCAGTTCTTC
CASSVRTSHNEQFF
>many|TRBV23-1|TRBJ1-1|NA
TGCGCCAGCAGCCAGAAACAGGGCAACACTGAAGCTTTCTTT
CASSQKQGNTEAFF
>NA|TRBV30|TRBJ1-5|NA
TGTGCCTGGAGTCACAGGGGCAATCAGCCCCAGCATTTT
CAWSHRGNQPQHF
>few|TRBV5-6|TRBJ2-7|NA
TGTGCCAGCAGAAAACAGGGTATCTACGAGCAGTACTTC
CASRKQGIYEQYF